These 10 T cell receptor beta chains were all obtained from the same sample, sequenced in a study of T cell responses to AZD1222 COVID-19 vaccine. Sequencing was performed with immunoSEQ multiplex PCR; in TCRdb, only in-frame clones are kept and a portion is missing. The sample yields about 99,000 clones, nearly 90% seen once. The source was peripheral blood, collected on day 0 of AZD1222 vaccination. The receptor set was obtained from an adult in good health.

The chain couples TRBV5-4 to TRBJ1-1; maybe TRBD1 (5 bases). V was cut by 7 bases and J by 0 bases, with 16 bases left in between. Germline CDR1 SGHNT, CDR2 YYREEE (reference sequence). This CDR3 region has 15 residues. CDR3 DNA: TGTGCCAGCCATTCGGGGGGGAGTATGAACACTGAAGCTTTCTTT. Amino acid sequence: CASHSGGSMNTEAFF.

The chain recombines TRBV11-2 with TRBJ2-3; D might be TRBD1 (5 bases). V was clipped by 5 bases and J by 4 bases, with 10 bases between them. This CDR3 is built from 13 residues. Per germline, CDR1 SGHAT and CDR2 FQNNGV. This chain's CDR3 is CASSPGYADTQYF. CDR3 bases: TGTGCCAGCAGCCCAGGGTATGCAGATACGCAGTATTTT. The full variable domain, its missing parts supplied by reference TRBV11-2 and TRBJ2-3, is EAGVAQSPRYKIIEKRQSVAFWCNPISGHATLYWYQQILGQGPKLLIQFQNNGVVDDSQLPKDRFSAERLKGVDSTLKIQPAKLEDSAVYLCASSPGYADTQYFGPGTRLTVL.

The chain recombines TRBV6-5 with TRBJ1-2, with 11 bases aligning to TRBD1. V was pared by 4 bases and J by 3 bases, with 4 bases of the junction left unmatched. The CDR3 is made up of 15 amino acids. CDR1 and CDR2 (germline): MNHEY, SVGAGI. The CDR3 reads CASSSWTGGDYGYTF. As DNA, the CDR3 is TGTGCCAGCAGTTCTTGGACAGGGGGCGACTATGGCTACACCTTC.

There are a few counts of this clone. V and J are TRBV25-1 and TRBJ2-2, with 7 bases aligning to TRBD1. This CDR3 region has 15 residues. Germline-derived CDR1 and CDR2 are MGHDK and SYGVNS. The V segment lost 3 bases and the J segment 4 bases; nucleotides outside the gene matches: 5. CDR3 in amino acids: CASSEDRRATGELFF. CDR3 nucleotide sequence: TGTGCCAGCAGTGAGGACAGGCGTGCCACCGGGGAGCTGTTTTTT.

This CDR3 is CASMVGMNTEAFF. CDR3 coding DNA: TGCGCCAGCATGGTGGGAATGAACACTGAAGCTTTCTTT. This chain links TRBV10-2 with TRBJ1-1; D gene unclear. This CDR3 is built from 13 residues. V lost 7 bases, J lost 0 bases, and 9 bases lay in between. Germline values: CDR1 WSHSY, CDR2 SAAADI.

This chain connects TRBV21-1 to TRBJ2-3; the table's D call TRBD2 went unverified against the DNA. TRBV21-1 is shown as a pseudogene. The CDR3 is 21 amino acids. CDR3 sequence (DNA): TGTGCCAGCAGCAAATATTCGCCTCCCGGACTAGTAACGGGCAGCACAGATACGCAGTATTTT. Protein sequence: CASSKYSPPGLVTGSTDTQYF.

The chain has TRBV6-2 or TRBV6-3 and TRBJ2-7; no firm D call. Trimming left V 2 bases short and J 2 bases short, with 10 bases between. CDR3 length: 14 residues. Germline V gene lookup returns CDR1 MNHEY and CDR2 SVGEGT. CDR3 region: CASSYGEAAYEQYV. The CDR3 nucleotides are TGTGCCAGCAGTTACGGTGAGGCAGCCTACGAGCAGTACGTC.

The rearrangement uses TRBV6-5 and TRBJ1-2, with D perhaps TRBD1 (6 bases). Germline CDR1 MNHEY, CDR2 SVGAGI. CDR3 length: 13 amino acids. V lost 8 bases, J lost 4 bases, and 14 bases lay in between. CDR3 protein: CASHREKGYGYTF. The CDR3, as DNA: TGTGCCAGCCACAGGGAAAAAGGCTATGGCTACACCTTC.

V and J are TRBV7-8 and TRBJ2-6; 8 bases map to TRBD1. Germline V gives CDR1 SGHVS, CDR2 FQNEAQ. The CDR3 loop spans 14 amino acids. The V gene end was trimmed by 8 bases and the J gene end by 3 bases; junction bases not matched to a gene: 3. In DNA, the CDR3 is TGTGCCAGCGCAGGGGGCGGTGGGGCCAACGTCCTGACTTTC. Its translation: CASAGGGGANVLTF.

The V and J genes are TRBV6-5 and TRBJ1-2; a weak D match, TRBD1 (5 bases). The length of the CDR3 is 14 residues. Trimming removed 6 bases at V and 7 bases at J, with 18 bases between. Germline V gives CDR1 MNHEY, CDR2 SVGAGI. The CDR3 protein is CASRTRQGVSGYTF. CDR3 nucleotides: TGTGCCAGCAGGACCAGGCAGGGAGTCTCTGGCTACACCTTC.